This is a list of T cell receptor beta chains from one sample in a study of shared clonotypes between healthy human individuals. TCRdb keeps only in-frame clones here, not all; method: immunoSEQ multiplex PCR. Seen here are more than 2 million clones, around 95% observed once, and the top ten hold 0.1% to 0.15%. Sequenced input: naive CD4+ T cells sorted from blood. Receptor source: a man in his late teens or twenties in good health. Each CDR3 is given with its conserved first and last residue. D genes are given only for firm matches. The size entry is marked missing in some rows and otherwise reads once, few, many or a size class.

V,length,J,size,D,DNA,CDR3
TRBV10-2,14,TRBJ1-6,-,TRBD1,TGCGCCAGCAGTGACACAGGGGGTCATTCACCCCTCCACTTT,CASSDTGGHSPLHF
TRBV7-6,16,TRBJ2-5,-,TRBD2,TGTGCCAGCAGCCCGCGACTAGCGGGGAAACAAGAGACCCAGTACTTC,CASSPRLAGKQETQYF
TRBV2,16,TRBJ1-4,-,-,TGTGCCAGCACCATAAGGGCAGGGACAACTAATGAAAAACTGTTTTTT,CASTIRAGTTNEKLFF
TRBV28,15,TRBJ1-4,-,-,TGTGCCAGCAGTTTAAGGGGAGCAACTAATGAAAAACTGTTTTTT,CASSLRGATNEKLFF
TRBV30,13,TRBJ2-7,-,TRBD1,TGTGCCTGGAGTACGGGACAGGGCTCCGAGCAGTACTTC,CAWSTGQGSEQYF
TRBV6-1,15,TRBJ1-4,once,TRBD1,TGTGCCAGCAGTCAACCGGGACAGGGTAACGAAAAACTGTTTTTT,CASSQPGQGNEKLFF
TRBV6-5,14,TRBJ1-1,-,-,TGTGCCAGCAGCAACGGGGGCGCTCCCGGGGGAGCTTTCTTT,CASSNGGAPGGAFF
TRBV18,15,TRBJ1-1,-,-,TGTGCCAGCTCTCGGAGGGGGGGATGGGACACTGAAGCTTTCTTT,CASSRRGGWDTEAFF
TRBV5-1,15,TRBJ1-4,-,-,TGCGCCAGCAGCCCCAGAACGGGAGACAATGAAAAACTGTTTTTT,CASSPRTGDNEKLFF
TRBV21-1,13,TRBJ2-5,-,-,TGTGCCAGCAGCCCGCGCTTTGCAGAGACCCAGTACTTC,CASSPRFAETQYF
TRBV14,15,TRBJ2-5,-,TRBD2,TGTGCCAGCAGCCGCCGGACTAGCGCCCAAGAGACCCAGTACTTC,CASSRRTSAQETQYF
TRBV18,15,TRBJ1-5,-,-,TGTGCCAGCTCATCACCACCGGGACAAAATCAGCCCCAGCATTTT,CASSSPPGQNQPQHF
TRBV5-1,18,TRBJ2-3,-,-,TGCGCCAGCAGCCTTGGGGCACCGACAGGCACTAGCACAGATACGCAGTATTTT,CASSLGAPTGTSTDTQYF
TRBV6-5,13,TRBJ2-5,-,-,TGTGCCAGCAGATGGACAGTAGGAGAGACCCAGTACTTC,CASRWTVGETQYF
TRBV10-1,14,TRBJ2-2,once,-,TGCGCCAGCATGGAGAAGAATTCTACCGGGGAGCTGTTTTTT,CASMEKNSTGELFF
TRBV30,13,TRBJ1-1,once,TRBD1,TGTGCCTGGAGTACATCAGGGACAGGACGTGCTTTCTTT,CAWSTSGTGRAFF
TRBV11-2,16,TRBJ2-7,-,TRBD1,TGTGCCAGCAGCTTAGTGACAGGGACCCTTCGCTACGAGCAGTACTTC,CASSLVTGTLRYEQYF
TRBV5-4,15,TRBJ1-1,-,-,TGTGCCAGCAGCTTGGCGCAGGCTTTGAACACTGAAGCTTTCTTT,CASSLAQALNTEAFF
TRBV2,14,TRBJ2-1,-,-,TGTGCCAGCAGATATTCCGTCCAGGGGGGAAAACAGTTCTTC,CASRYSVQGGKQFF
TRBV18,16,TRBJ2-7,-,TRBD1,TGTGCCAGCTCACCTTTCCCTGACAGGGGTCCCTACGAGCAGTACTTC,CASSPFPDRGPYEQYF
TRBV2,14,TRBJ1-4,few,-,TGTGCCAGCAGACGGACAGATCCTAATGAAAAACTGTTTTTT,CASRRTDPNEKLFF
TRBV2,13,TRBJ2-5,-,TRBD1,TGTGCCAGCAGTGGACAGGGGGGAGAGACCCAGTACTTC,CASSGQGGETQYF
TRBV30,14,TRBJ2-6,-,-,TGTGCCTGGGACCGACAGGCTGGGGCCAACGTCCTGACTTTC,CAWDRQAGANVLTF
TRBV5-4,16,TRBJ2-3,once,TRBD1,TGTGCCAGCAGAAATGTTCCAGGGGGCTGGACAGATACGCAGTATTTT,CASRNVPGGWTDTQYF
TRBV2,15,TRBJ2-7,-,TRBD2,TGTGCCAGCAGTGATTCACGACTAGCCCCCTACGAGCAGTACTTC,CASSDSRLAPYEQYF
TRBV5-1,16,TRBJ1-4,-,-,TGCGCCAGCAGCTTGGAAGGCCGGGCAACTAATGAAAAACTGTTTTTT,CASSLEGRATNEKLFF
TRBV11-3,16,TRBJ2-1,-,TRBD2,TGTGCCAGCAGCCCCCCGGGACTAGCGGGGGGAAATGAGCAGTTCTTC,CASSPPGLAGGNEQFF
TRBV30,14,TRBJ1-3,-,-,TGTGCCTACTCAGGAGGGCATTCCGGAAACACCATATATTTT,CAYSGGHSGNTIYF
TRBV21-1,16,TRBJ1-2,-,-,TGTGCCAGCAGCAAGGAGACAGAAACTTCGTTCTATGGCTACACCTTC,CASSKETETSFYGYTF
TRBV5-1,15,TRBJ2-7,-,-,TGCGCCAGCAGCTTGTTGGCGCTTCCTACGTACGAGCAGTACTTC,CASSLLALPTYEQYF
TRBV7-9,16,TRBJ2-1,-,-,TGTGCCAGCAGCTTAGTTACGGGAGCTATGTTGGATGAGCAGTTCTTC,CASSLVTGAMLDEQFF
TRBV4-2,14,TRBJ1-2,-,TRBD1,TGTGCCAGCAGCCAAGGGACAGGGGGCTATGGCTACACCTTC,CASSQGTGGYGYTF
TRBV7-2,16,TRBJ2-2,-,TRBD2,TGTGCCAGCAGCTTACCGGGGCTGGGAGGGGCCGGGGAGCTGTTTTTT,CASSLPGLGGAGELFF
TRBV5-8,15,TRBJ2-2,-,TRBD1,TGTGCCAGCAACCTACAGGGGAAAAACACCGGGGAGCTGTTTTTT,CASNLQGKNTGELFF
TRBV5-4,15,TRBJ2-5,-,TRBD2,TGTGCCAGCACTGTCTCGGCGGGGGGCAGAGAGACCCAGTACTTC,CASTVSAGGRETQYF
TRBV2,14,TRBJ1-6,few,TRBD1,TGTGCCAGCAGTGGGGACAGGGAAAATTCACCCCTCCACTTT,CASSGDRENSPLHF
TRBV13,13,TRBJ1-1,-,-,TGTGCCAGCAGCTTAGATTCGAACACTGAAGCTTTCTTT,CASSLDSNTEAFF
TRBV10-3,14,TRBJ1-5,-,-,TGTGCCATCAGTGAAATGGGGGGGGATCAGCCCCAGCATTTT,CAISEMGGDQPQHF
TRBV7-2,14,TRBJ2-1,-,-,TGTGCCAGCAGCTTAACAGGGCCCTACAATGAGCAGTTCTTC,CASSLTGPYNEQFF
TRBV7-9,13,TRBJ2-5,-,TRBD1,TGTGCCAGCATCAGGACAGGGCAAGGGGCCCAGTACTTC,CASIRTGQGAQYF
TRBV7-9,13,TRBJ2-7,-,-,TGTGCCAGCAGCTTACAGGACGTCGACGAGCAGTACTTC,CASSLQDVDEQYF
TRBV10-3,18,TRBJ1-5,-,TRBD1,TGTGCCACCATGGGTGCGACAGGGGCCATAGATAGCAATCAGCCCCAGCATTTT,CATMGATGAIDSNQPQHF
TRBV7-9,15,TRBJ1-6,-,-,TGTGCCAGCAGCAGAGACGGGGTAAACAATTCACCCCTCCACTTT,CASSRDGVNNSPLHF
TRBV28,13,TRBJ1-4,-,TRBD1,TGTGCCAGCAGCGACAGGGGGAACGAAAAACTGTTTTTT,CASSDRGNEKLFF
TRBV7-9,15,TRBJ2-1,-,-,TGTGCCAGCAGCTTAGCGCAGGGGGGTTACAATGAGCAGTTCTTC,CASSLAQGGYNEQFF
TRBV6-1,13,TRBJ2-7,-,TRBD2,TGTGCCAGCAGTGGGGGAGGGATCTACGAGCAGTACTTC,CASSGGGIYEQYF
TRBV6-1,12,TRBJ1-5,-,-,TGTGCCAGCACTGAGATTAATAGGCCCCAGCATTTT,CASTEINRPQHF
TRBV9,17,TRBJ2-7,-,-,TGTGCCAGCAGCGCAGACCCCGGGACGGCGGGGTCCTACGAGCAGTACTTC,CASSADPGTAGSYEQYF
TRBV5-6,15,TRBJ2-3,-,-,TGTGCCAGCAGAGGAGGTCTAGGGCGGGTAGATACGCAGTATTTT,CASRGGLGRVDTQYF
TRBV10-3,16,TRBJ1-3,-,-,TGTGCCATCAGTGCGGGACGAACGATGTCTGGAAACACCATATATTTT,CAISAGRTMSGNTIYF
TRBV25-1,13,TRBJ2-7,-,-,TGTGCCAGCAGTATAACAGGGACCTACGAGCAGTACTTC,CASSITGTYEQYF